The 13 T cell receptor beta chains presented below share a single source sample, sequenced in a study of blood T cell repertoires in COVID-19. Assay: immunoSEQ multiplex PCR; the TCRdb copy retains only in-frame clones and omits some. The sample yields some 400,000 clones, 90% seen once. Material for sequencing was peripheral blood. The receptor source for this set is a man aged 18 to 29 with active or convalescent COVID-19.

This rearrangement joins TRBV2 to TRBJ1-3; 7 nucleotides agree with TRBD1. The V gene's germline CDR1 is SNHLY and CDR2 FYNNEI. This CDR3 comprises 19 residues. Trimming removed 6 bases from V and 0 bases from J; junction bases left unmatched: 17. Here the CDR3 reads CASSWEAERDRGSGNTIYF. CDR3 coding DNA: TGTGCCAGCAGCTGGGAGGCCGAACGGGACAGAGGCTCTGGAAACACCATATATTTT. Full variable domain (outside the CDR3, taken from reference TRBV2 and TRBJ1-3): EPEVTQTPSHQVTQMGQEVILRCVPISNHLYFYWYRQILGQKVEFLVSFYNNEISEKSEIFDDQFSVERPDGSNFTLKIRSTKLEDSAMYFCASSWEAERDRGSGNTIYFGEGSWLTVV.

In DNA form, the CDR3 reads TGTGCCATCAGTGAGTGGCAGAGCAATCAGCCCCAGCATTTT. This sequence encodes CAISEWQSNQPQHF. The chain links TRBV10-3 to TRBJ1-5; D unresolved. The V end was cut by 1 base, the J end by 1 base, with 5 bases between. Germline lookup yields CDR1 ENHRY and CDR2 SYGVKD. The CDR3 runs 14 residues.

V usage is TRBV4-2 and J usage is TRBJ2-7; 10 bases are a match to TRBD2. The germline V gene has CDR1 LGHNA and CDR2 YNFKEQ. The CDR3 spans 17 residues. The J segment lost 4 bases and the V segment lost 5 bases, leaving 14 bases of the junction unmatched. CDR3 bases: TGTGCCAGCAGCACGCCGAAGCGGGAGGGGTCCGCGTACGAGCAGTACTTC. Protein sequence: CASSTPKREGSAYEQYF.

The chain is built from TRBV11-3 and TRBJ2-2; 8 nucleotides line up with TRBD1. The CDR3 is 14 amino acids. The trim removed 3 bases at V and 6 bases at J, leaving 3 bases unmatched. The germline CDR1 and CDR2 sequences are SGHNT and YENEEA. The CDR3 loop is CASSFQGAAGELFF. The CDR3 DNA sequence: TGTGCCAGCAGCTTTCAGGGGGCAGCCGGGGAGCTGTTTTTT. Based on the CDR3 plus reference TRBV11-3 and TRBJ2-2, the full variable domain is EAGVVQSPRYKIIEKKQPVAFWCNPISGHNTLYWYLQNLGQGPELLIRYENEEAVDDSQLPKDRFSAERLKGVDSTLKIQPAELGDSAVYLCASSFQGAAGELFFGEGSRLTVL.

The J gene is TRBJ2-7, the V gene TRBV4-3, with a possible D match to TRBD1 (5 bases). The CDR3 spans 15 residues. Germline V lookup: CDR1 LGHNA, CDR2 YSLEER. The V gene lost 4 bases and the J gene lost 2 bases, with 15 bases spanning the gap. The CDR3 loop reads CASSPTRTRTYEQYF. DNA for the CDR3: TGCGCCAGCAGCCCCACGAGGACACGGACCTACGAGCAGTACTTC.

V usage is TRBV9 and J usage is TRBJ1-1; no reliable D call. CDR1 is SGDLS and CDR2 is YYNGEE in the germline V gene. V lost 0 bases and J lost 1, with 10 bases in between. There are 15 residues in the CDR3. The CDR3 sequence: CASSVVEVRNTEAFF. The DNA for the CDR3 is TGTGCCAGCAGCGTAGTTGAGGTAAGGAACACTGAAGCTTTCTTT.

This clone has only one observation. V and J are TRBV6-6 and TRBJ1-3, with D unclear. CDR1 MNHNY and CDR2 SVGAGI come from the germline V gene (reference sequence). Trimming removed 5 bases at V and 4 bases at J, with 6 bases between. The CDR3 is made up of 12 amino acids. The CDR3 loop reads CASSNKGNTIYF. The CDR3 nucleotides are TGTGCCAGCAGTAACAAGGGAAACACCATATATTTT.

Details on this clone: At the DNA level, this CDR3 is encoded by other sequences in the same sample as well. The genes are TRBV28 and TRBJ2-7; D ambiguous. With 6 bases removed from V and 4 bases from J, the gap between germline ends came to 7 bases. The CDR3 extends over 11 amino acids. CDR1 and CDR2 from the germline V gene are MDHEN and SYDVKM. The CDR3: CASSLRYEQYF. The CDR3 DNA reads as TGTGCCAGCAGCCTGCGTTACGAGCAGTACTTC.

This clone has a handful of counts. The genes are TRBV29-1 and TRBJ2-7, with D maybe TRBD2 (6 bases). V dropped 7 bases and J dropped 0 bases, with 10 bases sitting between them. CDR3 length: 12 residues. Looked up from germline, CDR1 is SQVTM and CDR2 is ANQGSEA. CDR3 nucleotides: TGCAGCGGGCGGGGAGACTCCTACGAGCAGTACTTC. It encodes CSGRGDSYEQYF.

The chain uses TRBV27 and TRBJ1-1, with 9 nucleotides matching TRBD1. This CDR3 comprises 19 residues. Germline CDR1 is MNHEY and CDR2 is SMNVEV (reference sequence). The V segment lost 2 bases and the J segment 0 bases; nucleotides outside the gene matches: 13. The CDR3: CASSLQTGGRIGMNTEAFF. CDR3 DNA: TGTGCCAGCAGTTTACAGACAGGGGGGAGAATTGGAATGAACACTGAAGCTTTCTTT.

The genes are TRBV19 and TRBJ2-7; 9 nucleotides align to TRBD2. CDR3 length: 14 amino acids. Germline V gene lookup returns CDR1 LNHDA and CDR2 SQIVND (reference sequence). V lost 3 bases and J lost 5; bases outside the gene matches: 5. DNA of the CDR3: TGTGCCAGTAGTATTAGCGGGAGCAACGACGAGCAGTACTTC. Encoded protein: CASSISGSNDEQYF.

The chain combines TRBV10-3 with TRBJ2-2, with a weak D call TRBD1 (5 bases). V lost 3 bases, J lost 4 bases, and 9 bases lay in between. The CDR3 covers 14 residues. Germline assignment: CDR1 ENHRY and CDR2 SYGVKD. The CDR3: CAISDSQGTGELFF. CDR3 sequence (DNA): TGTGCCATCAGTGATTCCCAGGGCACCGGGGAGCTGTTTTTT.

This clone occurred once. V is TRBV23-1 and J is TRBJ2-2, with 7 positions matching TRBD1. TRBV23-1 is reported as an ORF; its role is uncertain. J lost 5 bases, V lost 0 bases, and 6 bases had no gene match. The CDR3 has 16 amino acids. CDR3: CASSQSRQGQTGELFF. CDR3 coding DNA: TGCGCCAGCAGTCAATCGAGACAGGGACAGACCGGGGAGCTGTTTTTT.